The TCR beta chain described here comes from a study of T cells in Graves' hyperthyroidism and ophthalmopathy. Ten or more counts support this clonotype. The source of the PBMCs was more than 9.5 ml of fresh peripheral blood. The TCR beta CDR3 regions underwent amplification using RNA transcripts as the source. A first-round RT-PCR of the TCR CDR3 used the HTBI primer set. TCRdb re-called the multiplex PCR reads with MiXCR, one entry per CDR3 protein. The table records some 440,000 distinct CDR3 sequences, approximately 14% of them present only once. The CDR3 is 14 residues long. Trimming stripped 3 bases from V and 7 bases from J, with 10 bases between. CDR1 KGHSH and CDR2 LQKENI come from the germline V gene.

The sample comprised blood. The V gene is TRBV18, the J gene TRBJ1-6, with a weak D call TRBD1 (6 bases). The receptor was derived from a woman in her late teens or twenties with Graves' hyperthyroidism. The CDR3 spells CASSPGQSNSPLHF. The CDR3 DNA reads as TGTGCCAGCTCACCCGGACAGTCCAATTCACCCCTCCACTTT.